This T cell receptor (beta chain) was sequenced during a study of T cell repertoires in cytomegalovirus infection. This clonotype was found many times. No antigen is known for it. Per the germline V gene, CDR1 is LNHDA and CDR2 is SQIVND (reference sequence). CDR3 length: 16 amino acids. V lost 3 bases to trimming and J lost 0 bases, with 15 bases between them. TCRdb redid the calling of the reads with MiXCR, one entry per CDR3 protein. The sample yields a few hundred thousand distinct CDR3 sequences, 12% to 15% seen once. General study points: Using cumulative public TCR beta family frequency, the authors identified those who carried CMV together with the relevant HLA. What dominated the ex vivo response were HLA-C-restricted CMV-specific TCR beta clonotypes.

What was sequenced was PBMCs. This chain joins TRBV19 and TRBJ2-7, with a tentative D call TRBD1 (6 bases). The clonotype comes from a human donor in good health (CMV status not recorded). Some clones in this sample may be carry-over from other donors' samples. The CDR3, as DNA: TGTGCCAGTAGTATCGGTGAGGGGGACCACTCCTACGAGCAGTACTTC. Its translation is CASSIGEGDHSYEQYF.